What follows describes a single T cell receptor beta chain. Its antigen remains unidentified. Ophthalmopathy patients had moderate-to-severe active disease, CAS ≥3, NOSPECS ≥4, and disease duration under 3 months. Diagnoses were established using clinical symptoms, serum thyroxine and TRAb, thyroid ultrasound and orbital computed tomography. This sample was taken from a study of T cells in Graves' hyperthyroidism and ophthalmopathy. The germline V gene encodes CDR1 MNHEY and CDR2 SVGAGI. CDR3 size: 15 residues. Losses at the gene ends were 2 bases for V and 5 bases for J; bases not matched to a gene: 2. Notes on the study in general: Most clonotypes expanded in thyroid above 0.001 were likewise present in blood.

Amplification of TCR beta CDR3 regions was performed using RNA transcripts as template. The study used the HTBI primer set for a first-round RT-PCR of the TCR CDR3. TCRdb fed the multiplex PCR reads into MiXCR, producing one record per CDR3 protein. The table shows hundreds of thousands of distinct CDR3 sequences, with about 14% occurring only once. The chain uses TRBV6-5 and TRBJ2-2; 10 nucleotides agree with TRBD1. The receptor was isolated from a man aged 18 to 29 with Graves' ophthalmopathy. The sample consisted of blood. The CDR3 here is CASSYGGQGTGELFF. In DNA form, the CDR3 reads TGTGCCAGCAGTTACGGGGGACAGGGGACCGGGGAGCTGTTTTTT.